This T cell receptor (beta chain) derives from a study of tissue T cells after allogeneic stem cell transplantation. Findings of the study overall: The patient cohort was small and clinically heterogeneous, with limited sampling depth.

A note on this clone: Its matching antigen is unknown. Gene names follow the mouse nomenclature. The read comes to an end 1 residue before the CDR3 does, leaving the germline J gene to fill in the end.

This CDR3 region has 12 residues. The V and J ends lost 4 bases and 4 bases respectively, with 8 bases between them. CDR1 and CDR2 from the germline V gene are NNHDY and SYVADS. TCRdb keeps only in-frame clones here, not all; method: immunoSEQ multiplex PCR. The sample records about 48,000 clones, less than 75% being singletons. The receptor's source is a pool of C57BL/6 mice in good health. Sequencing was performed on sorted cells pooled from one or two spleens. The chain has TRBV13-3 and TRBJ1-2, with D unclear. CDR3: CASSLGGSDYTF. The DNA read from the CDR3 is TGTGCCAGCAGTCTGGGTGGCTCCGACTACACC.